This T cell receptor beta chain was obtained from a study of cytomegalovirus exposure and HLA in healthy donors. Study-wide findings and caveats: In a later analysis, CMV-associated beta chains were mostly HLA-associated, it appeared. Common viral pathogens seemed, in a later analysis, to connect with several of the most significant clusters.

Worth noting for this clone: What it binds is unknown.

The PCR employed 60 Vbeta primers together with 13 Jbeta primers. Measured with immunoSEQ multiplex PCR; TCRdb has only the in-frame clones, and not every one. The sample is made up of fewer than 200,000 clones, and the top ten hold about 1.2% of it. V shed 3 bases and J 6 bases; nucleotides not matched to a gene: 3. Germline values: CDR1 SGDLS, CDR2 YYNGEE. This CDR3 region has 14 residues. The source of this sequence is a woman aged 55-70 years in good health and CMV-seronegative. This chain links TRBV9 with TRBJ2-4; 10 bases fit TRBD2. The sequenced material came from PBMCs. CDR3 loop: CASSGRLAGNIQYF. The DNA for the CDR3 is TGTGCCAGCAGCGGAAGACTAGCGGGAAACATTCAGTACTTC. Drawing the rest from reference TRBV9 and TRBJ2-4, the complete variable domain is DSGVTQTPKHLITATGQRVTLRCSPRSGDLSVYWYQQSLDQGLQFLIQYYNGEERAKGNILERFSAQQFPDLHSELNLSSLELGDSALYFCASSGRLAGNIQYFGAGTRLSVL.